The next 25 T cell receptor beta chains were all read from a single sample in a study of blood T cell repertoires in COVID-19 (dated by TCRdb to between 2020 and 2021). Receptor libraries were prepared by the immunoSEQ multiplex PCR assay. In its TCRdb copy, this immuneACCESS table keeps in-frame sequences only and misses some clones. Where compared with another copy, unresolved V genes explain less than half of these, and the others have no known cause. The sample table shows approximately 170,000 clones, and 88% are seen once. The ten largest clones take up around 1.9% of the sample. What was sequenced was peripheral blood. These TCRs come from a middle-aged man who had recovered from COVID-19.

CDR3 protein: CASSSTRATGELFF. The CDR3 region has the DNA TGTGCCAGCAGCTCTACGAGGGCCACCGGGGAGCTGTTTTTT. The J gene is TRBJ2-2, the V gene TRBV7-3; tentative D call: TRBD2 (5 bases). This CDR3 is 14 amino acids long. Trimming left V 4 bases short and J 4 bases short, with 10 bases between. Germline-derived CDR1 and CDR2 are SGHTA and FQGTGA. The variable domain in full, completed from reference TRBV7-3 and TRBJ2-2, reads GAGVSQTPSNKVTEKGKYVELRCDPISGHTALYWYRQSLGQGPEFLIYFQGTGAADDSGLPNDRFFAVRPEGSVSTLKIQRTERGDSAVYLCASSSTRATGELFFGEGSRLTVL.

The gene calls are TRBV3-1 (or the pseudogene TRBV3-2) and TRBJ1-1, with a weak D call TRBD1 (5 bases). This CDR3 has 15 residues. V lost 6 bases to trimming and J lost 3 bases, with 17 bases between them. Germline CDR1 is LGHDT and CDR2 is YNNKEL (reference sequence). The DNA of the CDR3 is TGTGCCAGCAGACCCTCTTACAGGCTGGACACTGAAGCTTTCTTT. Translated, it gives CASRPSYRLDTEAFF.

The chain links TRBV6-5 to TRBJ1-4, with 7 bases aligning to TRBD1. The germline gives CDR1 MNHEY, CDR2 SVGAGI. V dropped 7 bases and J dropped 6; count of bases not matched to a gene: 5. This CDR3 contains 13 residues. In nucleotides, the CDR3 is TGTGCCAGCAACCGCAGGGGGGATGAAAAACTGTTTTTT. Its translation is CASNRRGDEKLFF.

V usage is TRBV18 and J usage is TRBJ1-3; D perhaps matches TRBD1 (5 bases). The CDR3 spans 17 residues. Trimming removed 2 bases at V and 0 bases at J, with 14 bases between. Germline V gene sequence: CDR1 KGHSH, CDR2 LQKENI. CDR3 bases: TGTGCCAGCTCACCAGGTGGAGGGGTGACCTCTGGAAACACCATATATTTT. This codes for CASSPGGGVTSGNTIYF.

CDR3 DNA sequence: TGTGCCAGCAGCGCTAACAGGGTCCCTGGCGGGGAGCTGTTTTTT. It specifies CASSANRVPGGELFF. The rearrangement links TRBV9 to TRBJ2-2; D may be TRBD1 (6 bases). Germline lookup yields CDR1 SGDLS and CDR2 YYNGEE. The CDR3 consists of 15 residues. Deletions cut 3 bases from V and 7 bases from J, with 16 bases between.

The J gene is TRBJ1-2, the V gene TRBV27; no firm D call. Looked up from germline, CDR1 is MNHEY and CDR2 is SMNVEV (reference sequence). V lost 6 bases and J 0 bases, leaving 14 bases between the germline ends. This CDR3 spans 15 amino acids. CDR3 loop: CASSPAGLANYGYTF. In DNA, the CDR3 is TGTGCCAGCAGCCCGGCGGGGTTAGCTAACTATGGCTACACCTTC.

CDR3 sequence: CASKLVAGGPNTGELFF. The CDR3 nucleotides are TGTGCCAGTAAATTGGTAGCGGGAGGCCCTAACACCGGGGAGCTGTTTTTT. The chain carries TRBV19 and TRBJ2-2, with 10 bases identical to TRBD2. This CDR3 spans 17 amino acids. V lost 7 bases to trimming and J lost 2 bases; unmatched junction nucleotides: 10. From germline, CDR1 is LNHDA and CDR2 SQIVND (reference sequence).

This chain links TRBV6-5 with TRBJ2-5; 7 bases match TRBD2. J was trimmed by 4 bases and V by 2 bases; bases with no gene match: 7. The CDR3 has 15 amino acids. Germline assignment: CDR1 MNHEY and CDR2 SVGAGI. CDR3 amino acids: CASSYPGVAGETQYF. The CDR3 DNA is TGTGCCAGCAGTTACCCCGGGGTAGCGGGAGAGACCCAGTACTTC.

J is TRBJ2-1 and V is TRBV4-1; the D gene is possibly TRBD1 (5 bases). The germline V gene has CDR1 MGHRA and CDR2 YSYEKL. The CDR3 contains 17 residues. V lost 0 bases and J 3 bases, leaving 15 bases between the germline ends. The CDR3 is CASSQEGSRADYNEQFF. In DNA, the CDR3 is TGCGCCAGCAGCCAAGAAGGCAGCAGGGCCGACTACAATGAGCAGTTCTTC.

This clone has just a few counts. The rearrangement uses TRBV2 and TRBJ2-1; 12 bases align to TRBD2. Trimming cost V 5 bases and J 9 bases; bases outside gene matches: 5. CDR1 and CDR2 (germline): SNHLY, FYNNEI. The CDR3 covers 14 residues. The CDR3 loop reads CASSRLAGGPEQFF. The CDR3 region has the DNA TGTGCCAGCAGTCGGCTAGCGGGGGGGCCTGAGCAGTTCTTC.

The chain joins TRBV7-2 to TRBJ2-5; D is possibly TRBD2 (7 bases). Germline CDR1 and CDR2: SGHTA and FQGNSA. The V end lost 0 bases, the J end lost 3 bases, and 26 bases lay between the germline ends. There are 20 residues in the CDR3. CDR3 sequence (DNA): TGTGCCAGCAGCTTAGCGGTGGGGGGCACGACTAGCCCCACGAAAGAGACCCAGTACTTC. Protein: CASSLAVGGTTSPTKETQYF.

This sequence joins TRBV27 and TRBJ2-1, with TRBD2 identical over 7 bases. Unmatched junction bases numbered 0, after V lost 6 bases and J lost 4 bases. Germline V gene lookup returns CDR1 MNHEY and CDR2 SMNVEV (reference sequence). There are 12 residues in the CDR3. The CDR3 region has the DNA TGTGCCAGCAGCGGGGGGTACAATGAGCAGTTCTTC. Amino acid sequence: CASSGGYNEQFF.

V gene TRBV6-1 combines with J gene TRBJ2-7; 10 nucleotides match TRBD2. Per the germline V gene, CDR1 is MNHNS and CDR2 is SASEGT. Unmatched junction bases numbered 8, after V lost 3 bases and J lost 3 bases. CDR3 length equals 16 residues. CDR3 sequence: CASSDLGLAAIYEQYF. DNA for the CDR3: TGTGCCAGCAGTGACCTTGGACTAGCGGCGATCTACGAGCAGTACTTC.

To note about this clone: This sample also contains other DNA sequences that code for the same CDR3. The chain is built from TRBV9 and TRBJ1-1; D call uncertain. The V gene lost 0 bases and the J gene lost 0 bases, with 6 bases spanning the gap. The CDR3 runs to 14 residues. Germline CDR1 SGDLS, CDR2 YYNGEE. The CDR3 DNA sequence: TGTGCCAGCAGCGTAGGGGCCCTGAACACTGAAGCTTTCTTT. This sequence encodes CASSVGALNTEAFF.

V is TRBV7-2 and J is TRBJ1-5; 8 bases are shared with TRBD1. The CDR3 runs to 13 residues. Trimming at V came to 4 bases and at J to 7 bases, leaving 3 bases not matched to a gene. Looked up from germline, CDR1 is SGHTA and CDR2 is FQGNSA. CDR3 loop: CASSSTGVQPQHF. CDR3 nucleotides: TGTGCCAGCAGCTCGACAGGGGTCCAGCCCCAGCATTTT.

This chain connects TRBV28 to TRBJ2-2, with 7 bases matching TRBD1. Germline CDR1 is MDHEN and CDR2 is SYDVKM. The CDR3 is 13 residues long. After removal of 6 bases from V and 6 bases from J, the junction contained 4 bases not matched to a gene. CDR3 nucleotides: TGTGCCAGCAGGAGACAGGGTCCCGGGGAGCTGTTTTTT. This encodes CASRRQGPGELFF.

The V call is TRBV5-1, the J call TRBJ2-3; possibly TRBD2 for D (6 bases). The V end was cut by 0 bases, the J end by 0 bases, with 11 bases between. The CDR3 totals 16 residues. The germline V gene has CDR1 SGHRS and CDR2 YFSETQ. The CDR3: CASSLGDSGSTDTQYF. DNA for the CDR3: TGCGCCAGCAGCTTGGGGGATAGCGGCAGCACAGATACGCAGTATTTT.

The CDR3 is CASSLGRTTPYEQYF. The CDR3 DNA reads as TGTGCCAGCAGTTTAGGGAGGACAACCCCCTACGAGCAGTACTTC. This sequence joins TRBV27 and TRBJ2-7, with D perhaps matching TRBD2 (6 bases). Germline CDR1 MNHEY, CDR2 SMNVEV (reference sequence). V was cut by 2 bases and J by 2 bases, with 13 bases left in between. This CDR3 is 15 amino acids long.

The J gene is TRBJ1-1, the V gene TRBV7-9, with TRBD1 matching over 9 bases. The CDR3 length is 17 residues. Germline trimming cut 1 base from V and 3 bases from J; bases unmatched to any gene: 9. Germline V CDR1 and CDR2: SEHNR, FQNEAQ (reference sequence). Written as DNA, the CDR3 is TGTGCCAGCAGCTTAGGGGGGACAGGGTCCGGGTACACTGAAGCTTTCTTT. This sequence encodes CASSLGGTGSGYTEAFF.

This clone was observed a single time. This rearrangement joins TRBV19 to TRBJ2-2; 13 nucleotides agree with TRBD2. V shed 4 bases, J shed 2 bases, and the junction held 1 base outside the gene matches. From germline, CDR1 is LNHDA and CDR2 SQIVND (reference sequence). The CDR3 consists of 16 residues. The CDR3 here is CASSRTSGSNTGELFF. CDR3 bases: TGTGCCAGTAGTAGGACTAGCGGGAGCAACACCGGGGAGCTGTTTTTT.

The CDR3 here is CATEVETYGYTF. In DNA form, the CDR3 reads TGTGCCACTGAGGTGGAGACCTATGGCTACACCTTC. The V gene is TRBV19, the J gene TRBJ1-2; D not certain. The CDR3 contains 12 residues. V lost 10 bases and J 4 bases, leaving 13 bases between the germline ends. CDR1 LNHDA and CDR2 SQIVND come from the germline V gene (reference sequence).

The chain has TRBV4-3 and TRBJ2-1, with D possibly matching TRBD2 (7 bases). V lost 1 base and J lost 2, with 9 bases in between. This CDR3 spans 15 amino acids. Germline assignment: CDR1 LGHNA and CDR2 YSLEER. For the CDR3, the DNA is TGCGCCAGCAGCCAAGCGCGGGGGCCCTACAATGAGCAGTTCTTC. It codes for CASSQARGPYNEQFF.

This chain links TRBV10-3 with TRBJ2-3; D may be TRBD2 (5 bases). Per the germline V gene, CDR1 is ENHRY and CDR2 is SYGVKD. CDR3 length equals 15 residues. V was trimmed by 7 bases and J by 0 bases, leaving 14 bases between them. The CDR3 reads CAINPGKPSTDTQYF. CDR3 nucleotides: TGTGCCATCAATCCGGGAAAACCTAGCACAGATACGCAGTATTTT.

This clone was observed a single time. In DNA, the CDR3 is TGCAGTGCTAGTCGCGGCGGGCAGGGAGGTGGAAACACCATATATTTT. This encodes CSASRGGQGGGNTIYF. This chain joins TRBV20-1 and TRBJ1-3; TRBD1 might be the D (5 bases). This CDR3 has 16 residues. Looked up from germline, CDR1 is DFQATT and CDR2 is SNEGSKA (reference sequence). Trimming cost V 3 bases and J 3 bases, with 18 bases left between them.

In DNA form, the CDR3 reads TGTGCCAGCTCACCACTAGACTCAAAGACCCAGTACTTC. This gives the protein CASSPLDSKTQYF. This chain connects TRBV18 to TRBJ2-5, with unresolved D. V was clipped by 1 base and J by 6 bases, with 9 bases between them. Germline CDR1 is KGHSH and CDR2 is LQKENI. CDR3 length equals 13 residues. The whole variable domain, filled in from reference TRBV18 and TRBJ2-5, reads NAGVMQNPRHLVRRRGQEARLRCSPMKGHSHVYWYRQLPEEGLKFMVYLQKENIIDESGMPKERFSAEFPKEGPSILRIQQVVRGDSAAYFCASSPLDSKTQYFGPGTRLLVL.